These T cell receptor beta chains were read from a single sample in a study of blood T cells in healthy people across ages. MiXCR was run by TCRdb on the 5' RACE reads, yielding one entry per CDR3 protein. The repertoire consists of about 640,000 distinct CDR3 sequences, with about 30% occurring once and the leading ten covering approximately 15%. Sequenced material: blood. The receptors come from a woman over 75 in good health. Each CDR3 is given with its conserved first and last residue.

TRBJ2-7,TRBV5-5,CASSPGTGFREQYF
TRBJ2-7,TRBV7-8,CASSLILTGHEQYF
TRBJ1-4,TRBV29-1,CSVRTGVNEKLFF
TRBJ2-6,TRBV9,CASSLRDGRSSGANVLTF
TRBJ2-3,TRBV9,CASSWRGADTQYF
.,TRBV20-1,CSARDPSGLSYEQYF
TRBJ2-5,TRBV4-1,CASSQAMAGAGETQYF
TRBJ2-3,TRBV7-3,CASSTLAGRSTDTQYF
TRBJ1-2,TRBV14,CASSQGDGTGGHGYTF
TRBJ1-2,TRBV6-5,CASSFGRGVGGYTF
TRBJ2-1,TRBV11-3,CASSLVRSGEQFF
TRBJ2-4,TRBV7-9,CASSPRGNIQYF
TRBJ2-3,TRBV7-2,CASSRPTGSADTQYF
TRBJ2-3,TRBV5-1,CASSLIGTDTQYF
TRBJ2-3,TRBV7-6,CASSPQGHGDTQYF
TRBJ2-2,TRBV11-2,CASSLDGGELFF
TRBJ2-3,TRBV4-2,CASSQDFSTDTQYF
TRBJ2-5,TRBV10-3,CAIGGRETQYF
TRBJ1-1,TRBV10-3,CAISESIRAENTEAFF
TRBJ2-7,TRBV18,CASSPPAGGYEQYF
TRBJ2-5,TRBV5-1,CASSVSGGLTETQYF
TRBJ2-1,TRBV9,CASSVSPTANEQFF
TRBJ2-7,TRBV12-3/TRBV12-4,CATNWEGPAYEQYF
TRBJ1-5,TRBV2,CAGSEARGGVSNQPQHF
TRBJ1-2,TRBV28,CASSRASSVYGYTF
.,TRBV5-4,CASSLAQRGAQETQYF
TRBJ2-5,TRBV3-1,CASSHSTSGGRYQETQYF
TRBJ2-3,TRBV12-3/TRBV12-4,CASSLAGTLSTDTQYF
TRBJ2-4,TRBV9,CASSGGLAGVLAKNIQYF
TRBJ2-7,TRBV15,CATSRGQGTRYEQYF
TRBJ1-1,TRBV12-3/TRBV12-4,CASSRMNTEAFF
TRBJ1-1,TRBV7-2,CASKRDTNTEAFF
TRBJ2-7,TRBV20-1,CSAAQGSYEQYF
TRBJ2-7,TRBV6-1,CASSEGQGLFEQYF
TRBJ2-1,TRBV28,CASSSLDGRSYNEQFF
TRBJ1-2,TRBV6-5,CASSADRGVYYGYTF
TRBJ1-1,TRBV9,CASSDRPGTGFNTEAFF
TRBJ2-7,TRBV20-1,CSATPRGKLYEQYF
TRBJ2-3,TRBV5-1,CASSLGLALGTDTQYF
TRBJ1-2,TRBV4-1,CASSTGQATNYGYTF
TRBJ2-3,TRBV7-2,CASRWTRMSGDTQYF
TRBJ1-2,TRBV7-9,CAGSRSDSHNYGYTF
TRBJ2-1,TRBV20-1,CSARGGLDEQFF
TRBJ2-7,TRBV11-2,CASSLADSSTFGYEQYF
TRBJ2-3,TRBV7-8,CASSFLDPADTQYF
TRBJ2-1,TRBV11-2,CASSLMGAGEQFF
TRBJ2-1,TRBV9,CASSPQGVHEQFF
TRBJ2-5,TRBV4-3,CASSDGGKGQETQYF
TRBJ1-6,TRBV5-1,CASPPGTGGGSPLHF
TRBJ2-5,TRBV28,CAGRSTSGGNNEQYF
TRBJ1-2,TRBV9,CASSKGEGLDYGYTF
TRBJ2-5,TRBV6-2/TRBV6-3,CASSSLVLGTQYF